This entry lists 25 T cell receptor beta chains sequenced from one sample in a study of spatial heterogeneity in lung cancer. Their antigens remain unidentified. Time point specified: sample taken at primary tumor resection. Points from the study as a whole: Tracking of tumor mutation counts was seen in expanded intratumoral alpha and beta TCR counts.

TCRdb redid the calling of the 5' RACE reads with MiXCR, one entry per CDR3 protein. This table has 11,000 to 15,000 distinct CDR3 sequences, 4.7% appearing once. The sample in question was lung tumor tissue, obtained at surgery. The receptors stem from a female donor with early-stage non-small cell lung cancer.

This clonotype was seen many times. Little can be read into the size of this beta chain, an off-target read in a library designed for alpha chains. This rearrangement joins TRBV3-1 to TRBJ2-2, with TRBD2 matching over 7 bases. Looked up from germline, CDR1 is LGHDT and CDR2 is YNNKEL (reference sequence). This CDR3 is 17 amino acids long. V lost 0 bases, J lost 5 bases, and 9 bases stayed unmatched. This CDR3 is CASSQEVVAGLTGELFF. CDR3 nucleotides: TGTGCCAGCAGCCAAGAAGTCGTAGCGGGCCTAACCGGGGAGCTGTTTTTT.

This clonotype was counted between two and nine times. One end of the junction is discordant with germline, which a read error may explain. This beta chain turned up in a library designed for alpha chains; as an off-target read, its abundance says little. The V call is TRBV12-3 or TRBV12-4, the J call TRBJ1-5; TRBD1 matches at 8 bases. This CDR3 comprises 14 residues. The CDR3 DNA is TGTGCCGGCAGCCTAACAGGGGGGGATCAGCCCCAGCATTTT. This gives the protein CAGSLTGGDQPQHF.

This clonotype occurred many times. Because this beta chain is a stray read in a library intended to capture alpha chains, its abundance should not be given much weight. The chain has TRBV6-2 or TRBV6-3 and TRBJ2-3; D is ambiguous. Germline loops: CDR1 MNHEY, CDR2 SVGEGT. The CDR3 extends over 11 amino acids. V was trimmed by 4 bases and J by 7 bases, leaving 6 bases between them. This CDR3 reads CASSFFYTQYF. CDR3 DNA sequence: TGTGCCAGCAGTTTTTTTTATACGCAGTATTTT.

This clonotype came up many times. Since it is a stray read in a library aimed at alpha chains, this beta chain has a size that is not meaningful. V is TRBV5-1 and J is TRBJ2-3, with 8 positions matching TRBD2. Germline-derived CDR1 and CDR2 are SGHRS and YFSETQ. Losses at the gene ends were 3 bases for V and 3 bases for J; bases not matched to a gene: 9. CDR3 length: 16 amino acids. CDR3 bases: TGCGCCAGCAGCTCCCTTCCCGGGGGGGAGACAGATACGCAGTATTTT. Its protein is CASSSLPGGETDTQYF.

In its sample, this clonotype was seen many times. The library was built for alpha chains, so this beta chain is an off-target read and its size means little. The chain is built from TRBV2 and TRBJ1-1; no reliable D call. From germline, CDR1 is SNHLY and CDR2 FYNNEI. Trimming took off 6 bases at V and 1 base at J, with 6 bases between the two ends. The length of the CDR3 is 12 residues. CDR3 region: CASSSTNTEAFF. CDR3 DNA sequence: TGTGCCAGCAGCTCCACGAACACTGAAGCTTTCTTT.

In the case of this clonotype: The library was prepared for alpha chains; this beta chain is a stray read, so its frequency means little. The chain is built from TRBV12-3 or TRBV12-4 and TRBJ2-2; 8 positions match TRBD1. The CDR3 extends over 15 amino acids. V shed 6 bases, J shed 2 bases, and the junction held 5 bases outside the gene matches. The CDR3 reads CASRRQGSNTGELFF. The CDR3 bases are TGTGCCAGCAGACGACAGGGGTCTAACACCGGGGAGCTGTTTTTT.

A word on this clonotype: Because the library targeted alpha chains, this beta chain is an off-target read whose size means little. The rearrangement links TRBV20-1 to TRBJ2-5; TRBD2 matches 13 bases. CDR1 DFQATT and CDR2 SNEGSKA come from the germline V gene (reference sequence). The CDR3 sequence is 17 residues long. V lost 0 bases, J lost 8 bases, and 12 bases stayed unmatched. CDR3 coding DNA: TGCAGTGCTAGAGATCTCGGGGGACTAGCGGGGAGCGAAACCCAGTACTTC. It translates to CSARDLGGLAGSETQYF.

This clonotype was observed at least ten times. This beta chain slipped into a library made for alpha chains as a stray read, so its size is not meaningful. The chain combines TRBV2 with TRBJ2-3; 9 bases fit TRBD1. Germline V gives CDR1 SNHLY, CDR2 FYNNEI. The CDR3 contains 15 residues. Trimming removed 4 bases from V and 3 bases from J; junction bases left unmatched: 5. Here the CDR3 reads CASSVTGGYTDTQYF. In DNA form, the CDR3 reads TGTGCCAGCAGTGTAACAGGGGGCTATACAGATACGCAGTATTTT. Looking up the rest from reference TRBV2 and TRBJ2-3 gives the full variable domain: EPEVTQTPSHQVTQMGQEVILRCVPISNHLYFYWYRQILGQKVEFLVSFYNNEISEKSEIFDDQFSVERPDGSNFTLKIRSTKLEDSAMYFCASSVTGGYTDTQYFGPGTRLTVL.

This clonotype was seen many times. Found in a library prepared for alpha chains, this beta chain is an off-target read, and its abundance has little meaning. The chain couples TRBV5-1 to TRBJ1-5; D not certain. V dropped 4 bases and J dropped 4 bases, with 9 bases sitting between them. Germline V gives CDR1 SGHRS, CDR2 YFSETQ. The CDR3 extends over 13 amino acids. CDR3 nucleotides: TGCGCCAGCAGCCTAGGAATAAATCAGCCCCAGCATTTT. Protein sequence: CASSLGINQPQHF.

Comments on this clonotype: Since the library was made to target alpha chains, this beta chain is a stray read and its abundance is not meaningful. CDR3 sequence (DNA): TGTGCCAGCAGTAAGGACAGGGGTATGAACACTGAAGCTTTCTTT. Protein sequence: CASSKDRGMNTEAFF. The chain has TRBV27 and TRBJ1-1, with 9 bases lining up with TRBD1. Germline trimming cut 5 bases from V and 0 bases from J; bases unmatched to any gene: 4. The germline V gene encodes CDR1 MNHEY and CDR2 SMNVEV (reference sequence). The CDR3 spans 15 residues.

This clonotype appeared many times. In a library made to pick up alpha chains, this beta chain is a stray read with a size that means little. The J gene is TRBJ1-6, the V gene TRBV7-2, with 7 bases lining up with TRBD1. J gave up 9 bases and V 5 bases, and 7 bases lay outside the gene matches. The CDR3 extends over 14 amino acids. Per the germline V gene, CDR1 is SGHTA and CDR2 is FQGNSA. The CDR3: CASSPRGAISPLHF. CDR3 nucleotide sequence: TGTGCCAGCAGCCCCAGGGGGGCTATTTCACCCCTCCACTTT. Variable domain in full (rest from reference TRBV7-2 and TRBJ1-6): GAGVSQSPSNKVTEKGKDVELRCDPISGHTALYWYRQSLGQGLEFLIYFQGNSAPDKSGLPSDRFSAERTGGSVSTLTIQRTQQEDSAVYLCASSPRGAISPLHFGNGTRLTVT.

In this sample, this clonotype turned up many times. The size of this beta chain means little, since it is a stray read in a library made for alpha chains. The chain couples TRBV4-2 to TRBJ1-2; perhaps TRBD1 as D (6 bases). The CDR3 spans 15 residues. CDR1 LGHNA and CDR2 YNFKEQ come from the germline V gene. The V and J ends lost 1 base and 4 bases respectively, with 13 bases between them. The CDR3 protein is CASSQAQGETYGYTF. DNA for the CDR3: TGTGCCAGCAGCCAAGCACAGGGTGAAACCTATGGCTACACCTTC.

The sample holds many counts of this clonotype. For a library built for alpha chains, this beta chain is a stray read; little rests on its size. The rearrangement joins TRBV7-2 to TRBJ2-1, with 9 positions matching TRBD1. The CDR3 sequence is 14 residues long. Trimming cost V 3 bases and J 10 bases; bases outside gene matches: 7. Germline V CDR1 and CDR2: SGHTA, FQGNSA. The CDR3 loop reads CASSFARDRAEQFF. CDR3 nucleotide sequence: TGTGCCAGCAGCTTCGCCCGGGACAGGGCCGAGCAGTTCTTC.

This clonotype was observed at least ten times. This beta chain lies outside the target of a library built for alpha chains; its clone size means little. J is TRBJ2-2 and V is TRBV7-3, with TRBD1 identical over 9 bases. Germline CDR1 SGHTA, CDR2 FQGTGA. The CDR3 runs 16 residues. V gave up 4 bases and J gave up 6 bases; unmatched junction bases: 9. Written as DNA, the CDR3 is TGTGCCAGCAGCTCCGGACAGGGGAGGAAGGCCGGGGAGCTGTTTTTT. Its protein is CASSSGQGRKAGELFF.

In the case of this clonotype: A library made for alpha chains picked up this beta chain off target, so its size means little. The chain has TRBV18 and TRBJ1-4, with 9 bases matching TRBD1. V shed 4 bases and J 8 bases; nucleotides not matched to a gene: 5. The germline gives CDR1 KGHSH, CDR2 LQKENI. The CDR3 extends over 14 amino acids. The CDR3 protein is CASSLGTGKEKLFF. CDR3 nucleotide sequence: TGTGCCAGCTCACTTGGGACAGGGAAGGAAAAACTGTTTTTT.

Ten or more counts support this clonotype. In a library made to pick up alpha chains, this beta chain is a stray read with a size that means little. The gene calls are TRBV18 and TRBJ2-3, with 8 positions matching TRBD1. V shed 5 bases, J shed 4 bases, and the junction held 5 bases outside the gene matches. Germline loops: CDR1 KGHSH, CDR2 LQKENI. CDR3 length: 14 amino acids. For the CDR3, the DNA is TGTGCCAGCTCAGCCATGACAGGGGCAGATACGCAGTATTTT. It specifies CASSAMTGADTQYF.

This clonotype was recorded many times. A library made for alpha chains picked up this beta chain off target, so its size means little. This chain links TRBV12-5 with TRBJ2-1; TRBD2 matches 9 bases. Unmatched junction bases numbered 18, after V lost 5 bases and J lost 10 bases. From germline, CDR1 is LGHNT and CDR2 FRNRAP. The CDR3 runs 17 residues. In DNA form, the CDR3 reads TGTGCTAGTGGTGCTCCCGGGGGCGGGGGGGCCTTCAGGGAGCAGTTCTTC. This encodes CASGAPGGGGAFREQFF.

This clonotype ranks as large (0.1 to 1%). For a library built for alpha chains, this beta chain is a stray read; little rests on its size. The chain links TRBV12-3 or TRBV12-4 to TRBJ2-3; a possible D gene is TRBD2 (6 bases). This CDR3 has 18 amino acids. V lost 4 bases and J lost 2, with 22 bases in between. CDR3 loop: CASSSPAYSGLFTDTQYF. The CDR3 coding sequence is TGTGCCAGCAGTTCCCCCGCCTATTCGGGACTCTTCACAGATACGCAGTATTTT.

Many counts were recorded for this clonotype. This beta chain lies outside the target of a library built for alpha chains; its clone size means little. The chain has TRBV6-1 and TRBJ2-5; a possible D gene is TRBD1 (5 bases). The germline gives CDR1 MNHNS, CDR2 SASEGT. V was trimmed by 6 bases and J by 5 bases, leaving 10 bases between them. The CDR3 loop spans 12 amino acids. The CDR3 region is CASSIRAETQYF. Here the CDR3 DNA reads TGTGCCAGCAGCATCAGGGCGGAGACCCAGTACTTC.

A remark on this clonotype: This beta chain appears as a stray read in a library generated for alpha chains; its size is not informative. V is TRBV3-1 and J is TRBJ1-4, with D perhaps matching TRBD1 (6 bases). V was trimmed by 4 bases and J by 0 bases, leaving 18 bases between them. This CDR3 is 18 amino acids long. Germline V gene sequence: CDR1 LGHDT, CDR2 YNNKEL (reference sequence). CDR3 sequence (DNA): TGTGCCAGCAGCCTCTTTGGGGGCCCAGTTGCAACTAATGAAAAACTGTTTTTT. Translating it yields CASSLFGGPVATNEKLFF.

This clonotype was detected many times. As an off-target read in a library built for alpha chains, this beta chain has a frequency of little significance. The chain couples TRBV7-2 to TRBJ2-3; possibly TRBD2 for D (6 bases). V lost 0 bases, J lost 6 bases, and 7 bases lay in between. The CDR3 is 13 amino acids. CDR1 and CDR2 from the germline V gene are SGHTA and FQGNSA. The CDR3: CASSLAGLDTQYF. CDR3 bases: TGTGCCAGCAGCTTAGCGGGACTGGATACGCAGTATTTT.

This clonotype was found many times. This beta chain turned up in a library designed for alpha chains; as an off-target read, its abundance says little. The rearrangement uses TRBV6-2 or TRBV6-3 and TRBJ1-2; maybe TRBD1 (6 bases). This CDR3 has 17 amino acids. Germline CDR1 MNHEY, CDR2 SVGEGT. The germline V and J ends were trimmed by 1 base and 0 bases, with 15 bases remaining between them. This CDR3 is CASSYFEGQLANYGYTF. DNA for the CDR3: TGTGCCAGCAGTTACTTCGAAGGACAGCTAGCTAACTATGGCTACACCTTC.

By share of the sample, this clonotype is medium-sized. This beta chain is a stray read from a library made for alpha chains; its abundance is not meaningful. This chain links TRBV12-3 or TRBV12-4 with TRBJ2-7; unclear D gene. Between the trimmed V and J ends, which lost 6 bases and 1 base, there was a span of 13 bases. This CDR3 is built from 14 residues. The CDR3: CASSPLGQSYEQYF. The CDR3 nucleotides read TGTGCCAGCAGCCCACTTGGCCAGTCCTACGAGCAGTACTTC.

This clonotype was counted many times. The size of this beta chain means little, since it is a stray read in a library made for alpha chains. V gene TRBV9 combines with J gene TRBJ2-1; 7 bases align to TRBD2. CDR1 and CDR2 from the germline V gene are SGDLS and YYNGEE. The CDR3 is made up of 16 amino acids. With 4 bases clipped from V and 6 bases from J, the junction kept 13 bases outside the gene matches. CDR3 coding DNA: TGTGCCAGCAGCCCAACCTCTGTTCGACTAGCCAATGAGCAGTTCTTC. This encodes CASSPTSVRLANEQFF.

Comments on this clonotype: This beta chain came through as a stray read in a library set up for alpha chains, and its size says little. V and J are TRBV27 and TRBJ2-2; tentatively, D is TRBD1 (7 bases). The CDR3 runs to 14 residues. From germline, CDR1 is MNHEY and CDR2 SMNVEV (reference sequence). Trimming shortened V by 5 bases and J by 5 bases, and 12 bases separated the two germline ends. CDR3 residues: CASSETGTTGELFF. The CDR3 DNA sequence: TGTGCCAGCAGTGAGACAGGGACTACCGGGGAGCTGTTTTTT.